The clone carrying this TCR beta chain has more than one count but fewer than ten. The antigen is undetermined. The sample is drawn from a study of human T cells and chemical hapten exposure. Looking at the study overall: Sensitization applied 2% DPC to approximately 2 cm by approximately 2 cm of upper inner arm skin. Study-level findings and limits: TCRs exceeding 1 in 1000 frequency stayed unchanged with DPC sensitization. Expanded TCRs grouped into significantly more large CDR3 similarity clusters than controls produced.

Time point specified: patch test 2, 6 weeks after DPC sensitization. Treatment denoted: therapeutic diphenylcyclopropenone sensitization with weekly scalp DPC. TCRdb analysed the RACE reads with MiXCR anew, one entry per CDR3 protein. This table holds about 96,000 distinct CDR3 sequences, 9.3% found once. This CDR3 comprises 16 residues. V was shortened by 4 bases and J by 5 bases, with 18 bases between the two germline ends. From germline, CDR1 is KGHDR and CDR2 SFDVKD. The specimen comprised whole blood, sampled in connection with sensitization to the hapten diphenylcyclopropenone (DPC). This clonotype was obtained from a woman in her forties with alopecia areata. Some clones in this sample may be carry-over from other donors' samples. The chain joins TRBV24-1 to TRBJ2-3; TRBD1 might be the D (6 bases). The CDR3 DNA reads as TGTGCCACCAGTGACCCGGGACACGGGTCACAAGATACGCAGTATTTT. It specifies CATSDPGHGSQDTQYF.